This entry lists 8 T cell receptor beta chains sequenced from one sample in a study of glioma-infiltrating T cells. Using RNA template, CDR3s of TCR alpha and beta were amplified with iRepertoire arm-PCR. MiXCR, applied by TCRdb to the multiplex PCR reads, yields one record per CDR3 protein. This table has some 18,000 distinct CDR3 sequences, about three fifths appearing once. Specimen: glioma tissue, nonneoplastic brain tissue, or PBMCs (not recorded which). The receptors shown here come from a human donor with low-grade glioma or glioblastoma, undergoing nonglioma brain surgery, or in good health (not recorded which).

The genes are TRBV6-2 or TRBV6-3 and TRBJ1-2; D is ambiguous. Germline V gene lookup returns CDR1 MNHEY and CDR2 SVGEGT. Deletions cut 0 bases from V and 6 bases from J, with 11 bases between. CDR3 length equals 14 residues. The CDR3: CASSYSKSVDGYTF. The CDR3 DNA is TGTGCCAGCAGTTACTCGAAGTCAGTAGATGGCTACACCTTC.

J is TRBJ1-2 and V is TRBV7-2, with TRBD1 as a possible D gene (5 bases). Germline CDR1 is SGHTA and CDR2 is FQGNSA. CDR3 size: 15 residues. Trimming stripped 5 bases from V and 1 base from J, with 14 bases between. The CDR3 bases are TGTGCCAGCAGCCTTCAGGGCAGGAATAACTATGGCTACACCTTC. The encoded protein is CASSLQGRNNYGYTF.

This chain links TRBV2 with TRBJ2-3; no definite D call. Looked up from germline, CDR1 is SNHLY and CDR2 is FYNNEI. The V and J ends lost 6 bases and 5 bases respectively, with 6 bases between them. This CDR3 comprises 11 residues. CDR3 protein: CASRALDTQYF. The CDR3 DNA follows: TGTGCCAGCAGAGCGTTAGATACGCAGTATTTT.

The V and J genes are TRBV11-2 and TRBJ1-1; D unclear. V dropped 4 bases and J dropped 3 bases, with 15 bases sitting between them. The CDR3 is made up of 15 amino acids. In germline, CDR1 is SGHAT, CDR2 FQNNGV. Here the CDR3 DNA reads TGTGCCAGCAGCTCATCGGTACGGGCGGACACTGAAGCTTTCTTT. It specifies CASSSSVRADTEAFF.

The table lists this clonotype with many counts. The chain combines TRBV4-3 with TRBJ2-1, with 9 bases aligning to TRBD2. V lost 0 bases, J lost 0 bases, and 15 bases stayed unmatched. Germline V CDR1 and CDR2: LGHNA, YSLEER. This CDR3 spans 21 amino acids. CDR3 protein: CASSQDLTSGLFRSSYNEQFF. CDR3 in DNA: TGCGCCAGCAGCCAAGATTTGACTAGCGGCCTTTTCCGAAGCTCCTACAATGAGCAGTTCTTC.

A few counts support this clonotype. The rearrangement links TRBV15 to TRBJ1-5; D might be TRBD1 (5 bases). The CDR3 has 15 residues. The germline V gene has CDR1 LNHNV and CDR2 YYDKDF (reference sequence). Trimming took off 0 bases at V and 5 bases at J, with 11 bases between the two ends. CDR3 amino acids: CATSRDQGTHQPQHF. DNA for the CDR3: TGTGCCACCAGCAGAGATCAAGGGACCCATCAGCCCCAGCATTTT.

In its sample, this clonotype was seen many times. V usage is TRBV20-1 and J usage is TRBJ1-5; no definite D call. Germline-derived CDR1 and CDR2 are DFQATT and SNEGSKA (reference sequence). With 6 bases removed from V and 2 bases from J, the gap between germline ends came to 17 bases. The CDR3 runs to 15 residues. CDR3 loop: CSARRTPGGNQPQHF. The CDR3 DNA reads TGCAGTGCAAGAAGGACGCCCGGCGGCAATCAGCCCCAGCATTTT.

The sample holds one count of this clonotype. CDR3 region: CASSLVSEQFF. CDR3 DNA: TGTGCCAGCAGCTTAGTGTCAGAGCAGTTCTTC. The chain employs TRBV11-1 and TRBJ2-1; D is unclear. The CDR3 consists of 11 residues. Trimming took 1 base from V and 10 from J, leaving 5 bases between them. In germline, CDR1 is SGHAT, CDR2 FQDESV (reference sequence). The full variable domain, rest sourced from reference TRBV11-1 and TRBJ2-1, is EAEVAQSPRYKITEKSQAVAFWCDPISGHATLYWYRQILGQGPELLVQFQDESVVDDSQLPKDRFSAERLKGVDSTLKIQPAELGDSAMYLCASSLVSEQFFGPGTRLTVL.